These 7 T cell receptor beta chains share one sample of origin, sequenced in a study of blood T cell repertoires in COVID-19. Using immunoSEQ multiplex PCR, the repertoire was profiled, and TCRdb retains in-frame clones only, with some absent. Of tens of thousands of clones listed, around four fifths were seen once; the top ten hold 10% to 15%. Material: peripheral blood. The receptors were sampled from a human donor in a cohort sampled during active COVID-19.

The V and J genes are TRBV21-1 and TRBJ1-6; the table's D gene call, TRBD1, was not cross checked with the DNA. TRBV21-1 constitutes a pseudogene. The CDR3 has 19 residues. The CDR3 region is CASSKKGKGPTGVRSPLHF. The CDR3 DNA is TGTGCCAGCAGCAAAAAGGGAAAAGGCCCGACAGGGGTTCGCTCACCCCTCCACTTT.

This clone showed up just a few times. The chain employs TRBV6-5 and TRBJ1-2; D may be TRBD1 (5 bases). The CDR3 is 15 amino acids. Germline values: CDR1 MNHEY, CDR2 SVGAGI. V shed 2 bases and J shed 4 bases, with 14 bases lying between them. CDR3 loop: CASSYGTPRAYGYTF. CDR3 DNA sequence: TGTGCCAGCAGTTACGGGACTCCGCGGGCCTATGGCTACACCTTC.

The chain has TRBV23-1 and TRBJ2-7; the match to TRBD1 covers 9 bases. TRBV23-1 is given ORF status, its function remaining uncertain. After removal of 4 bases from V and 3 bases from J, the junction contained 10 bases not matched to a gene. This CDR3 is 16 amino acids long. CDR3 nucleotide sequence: TGCGCCAGCAGTCTCGGACAGGGGAATCGTATCTACGAGCAGTACTTC. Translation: CASSLGQGNRIYEQYF.

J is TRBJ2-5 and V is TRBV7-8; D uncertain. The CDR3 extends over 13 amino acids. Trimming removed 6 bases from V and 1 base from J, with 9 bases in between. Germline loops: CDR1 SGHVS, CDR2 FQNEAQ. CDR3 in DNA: TGTGCCAGCAGATACAGAGCCCAAGAGACCCAGTACTTC. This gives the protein CASRYRAQETQYF.

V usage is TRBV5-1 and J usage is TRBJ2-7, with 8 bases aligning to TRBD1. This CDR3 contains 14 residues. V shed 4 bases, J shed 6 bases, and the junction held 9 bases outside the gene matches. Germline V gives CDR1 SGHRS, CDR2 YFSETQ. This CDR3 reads CASSPGQEVPEQYF. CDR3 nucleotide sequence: TGCGCCAGCAGCCCGGGACAGGAGGTGCCCGAGCAGTACTTC.

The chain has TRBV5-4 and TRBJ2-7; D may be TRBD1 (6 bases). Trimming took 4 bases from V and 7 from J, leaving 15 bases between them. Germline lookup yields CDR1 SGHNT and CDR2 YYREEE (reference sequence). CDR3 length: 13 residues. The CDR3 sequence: CASSHTGSPEQYF. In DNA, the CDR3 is TGTGCCAGCAGCCATACAGGGTCCCCTGAGCAGTACTTC.

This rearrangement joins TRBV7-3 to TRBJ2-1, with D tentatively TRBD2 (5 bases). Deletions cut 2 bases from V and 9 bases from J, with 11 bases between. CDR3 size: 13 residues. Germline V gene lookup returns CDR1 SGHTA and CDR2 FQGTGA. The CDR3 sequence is CASSLSVGSEQFF. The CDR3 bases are TGTGCCAGCAGCTTATCAGTAGGGAGTGAGCAGTTCTTC.